This T cell receptor (beta chain) derives from a study of blood T cell repertoires in COVID-19 (dated by TCRdb to the early 2020s). Notes on the research overall: Samples from collaborators originated in the United States, Italy and Spain and spanned both the acute and convalescent phases of COVID-19. Samples came from the ongoing ImmuneRACE study (first 160 participants) plus 1,254 subjects from 6 global collaborators. The material from the prospective study consisted of cDNA or gDNA derived from T cells, B-cell-depleted T cells, or PBMCs. Subjects who had been exposed to COVID-19, were actively infected with it, or had recovered from it provided the deeply sampled blood TCRbeta repertoires that made up the dataset. Where available, HLA class I and class II types were taken from metadata supplied by the sample provider and were not determined by assay-based typing. A freely available public database, intended as a resource for researchers studying the immune response to SARS-CoV-2, is where the repertoires were released. Sample metadata almost always included a de-identified subject ID, COVID-19 status, age in years and sex.

The V and J ends are trimmed by 3 bases and 2 bases, leaving 14 bases between them. The germline V gene supplies CDR1 SNHLY and CDR2 FYNNEI. The CDR3 contains 15 residues, cysteine and phenylalanine counted. The DNA shown is the 45-base CDR3, in frame from base 1. Beyond this particular receptor, the publication reports: The quantity of clinical and demographic metadata differed by source and by participant and was supplied without curation.

Whole blood was collected in K2EDTA tubes by collaborating institutions according to the institutions' own protocols. For TCRbeta analysis, collaborators shipped samples as frozen whole blood, isolated PBMCs, or DNA extracted from either of those sample types. TCRbeta CDR3 regions were amplified from genomic DNA using the immunoSEQ Assay, a bias-controlled multiplex PCR. The study's processing was this. The number of nucleated cells in each sample was estimated by amplification of reference gene primers within the assay. Sequence reads were collapsed and filtered to measure the absolute abundance of every unique TCRbeta CDR3 rearrangement. For each sample, productive Simpson clonality was calculated as the square root of Simpson's diversity index over productive rearrangements. The table was pulled from immuneACCESS by TCRdb, which kept in-frame rearrangements only. Such tables lose some clones; where checked, under half of the loss comes from unresolved V genes, and the rest has no known cause. The V and J calls and clone size are taken from that table; D and trimming were inferred from the DNA. Within this sample are around 100,000 clones, with around four fifths of them counted one time only. Around 29% of the sample lies in the top ten.

Comment on this clone: This receptor's antigen is unknown. No base-level quality is on record; no much larger clone is a single base apart.

The chain couples TRBV2 to TRBJ2-7, and the D gene may be TRBD1, 5 bases matching. This receptor was identified in a man between 65 and 85 years old with active or convalescent COVID-19. The sample consisted of peripheral blood. The CDR3 here reads CASSDGGAPTYEQYF. In nucleotide form, the sequence is TGTGCCAGCAGTGACGGTGGGGCTCCCACCTACGAGCAGTACTTC.